These T cell receptor beta chains were read from a single sample in a study of blood T cell repertoires in COVID-19. Clones were read by immunoSEQ multiplex PCR, and TCRdb kept only the in-frame ones, dropping some. The sample contains about 210,000 clones, approximately 90% of which appear only once. Sequencing input: peripheral blood. The receptors derive from a middle-aged woman with acute or convalescent COVID-19. Each CDR3 is given with its conserved first and last residue. Each record gives: CDR3 protein, CDR3 DNA, V gene, J gene, clone size, D gene. D genes are given only for firm matches. Expanded clones are given a class, and other clones once, few, many or no size at all.

CDR3 protein: CASSSGGTGQTGELFF; CDR3 DNA: TGTGCCAGCAGTTCCGGCGGGACAGGGCAAACCGGGGAGCTGTTTTTT; V gene: TRBV27; J gene: TRBJ2-2; clone size: once; D gene: TRBD1
CDR3 protein: CASSLPGWYTEAFF; CDR3 DNA: TGCGCCAGCAGCTTACCAGGGTGGTACACTGAAGCTTTCTTT; V gene: TRBV5-1; J gene: TRBJ1-1; clone size: .; D gene: .
CDR3 protein: CASSQERGGSYGYTF; CDR3 DNA: TGCGCCAGCAGCCAAGAAAGAGGGGGCAGCTATGGCTACACCTTC; V gene: TRBV4-1; J gene: TRBJ1-2; clone size: .; D gene: TRBD1
CDR3 protein: CASSLRQGGSNSPLHF; CDR3 DNA: TGTGCCAGCAGCTTAAGACAGGGAGGATCGAATTCACCCCTCCACTTT; V gene: TRBV7-6; J gene: TRBJ1-6; clone size: .; D gene: TRBD1
CDR3 protein: CASTLAGGKAFF; CDR3 DNA: TGTGCCAGCACCCTAGCCGGGGGAAAAGCTTTCTTT; V gene: TRBV12-3/TRBV12-4; J gene: TRBJ1-1; clone size: .; D gene: .
CDR3 protein: CAWWTGGYGYTF; CDR3 DNA: TGTGCCTGGTGGACAGGGGGCTATGGCTACACCTTC; V gene: TRBV30; J gene: TRBJ1-2; clone size: .; D gene: TRBD1
CDR3 protein: CASSIDRGAEAFF; CDR3 DNA: TGTGCCAGTAGTATTGACAGGGGCGCTGAAGCTTTCTTT; V gene: TRBV19; J gene: TRBJ1-1; clone size: .; D gene: TRBD1
CDR3 protein: CAINDAGSYGYTF; CDR3 DNA: TGTGCCATCAATGACGCGGGGTCCTATGGCTACACCTTC; V gene: TRBV10-3; J gene: TRBJ1-2; clone size: .; D gene: .
CDR3 protein: CASSLGRGRENTEAFF; CDR3 DNA: TGTGCCAGCAGCTTGGGAAGGGGGAGGGAAAACACTGAAGCTTTCTTT; V gene: TRBV5-4; J gene: TRBJ1-1; clone size: .; D gene: .
CDR3 protein: CASSLVGVRYDSPLHF; CDR3 DNA: TGCGCCAGCAGCTTGGTGGGCGTAAGGTATGATTCACCCCTCCACTTT; V gene: TRBV5-1; J gene: TRBJ1-6; clone size: .; D gene: .
CDR3 protein: CASSGRHNYGYTF; CDR3 DNA: TGTGCCAGCAGCGGCCGACACAACTATGGCTACACCTTC; V gene: TRBV7-6; J gene: TRBJ1-2; clone size: .; D gene: .
CDR3 protein: CASSIGRPSGGRDIQYF; CDR3 DNA: TGTGCCAGTAGTATAGGTCGCCCATCGGGGGGGCGTGACATTCAGTACTTC; V gene: TRBV19; J gene: TRBJ2-4; clone size: .; D gene: TRBD2
CDR3 protein: CASSKGAGNQPQHF; CDR3 DNA: TGTGCCAGCAGTAAGGGGGCAGGCAATCAGCCCCAGCATTTT; V gene: TRBV7-8; J gene: TRBJ1-5; clone size: .; D gene: TRBD1
CDR3 protein: CASSPRREVGYTF; CDR3 DNA: TGTGCCAGCTCACCCCGAAGGGAGGTTGGCTACACCTTC; V gene: TRBV18; J gene: TRBJ1-2; clone size: .; D gene: .
CDR3 protein: CASSIQGSNQPQHF; CDR3 DNA: TGTGCCAGCAGCATACAGGGCTCAAATCAGCCCCAGCATTTT; V gene: TRBV7-8; J gene: TRBJ1-5; clone size: .; D gene: .
CDR3 protein: CASSPGQALGETQYF; CDR3 DNA: TGTGCCAGCTCGCCTGGACAGGCCCTGGGAGAGACCCAGTACTTC; V gene: TRBV18; J gene: TRBJ2-5; clone size: .; D gene: TRBD1
CDR3 protein: CSARAGQGLSNEKLFF; CDR3 DNA: TGCAGCGCCCGGGCGGGACAGGGGTTATCTAATGAAAAACTGTTTTTT; V gene: TRBV29-1; J gene: TRBJ1-4; clone size: .; D gene: TRBD1
CDR3 protein: CASRSGQETQYF; CDR3 DNA: TGTGCCTCAAGGAGCGGGCAAGAGACCCAGTACTTC; V gene: TRBV10-3; J gene: TRBJ2-5; clone size: .; D gene: .
CDR3 protein: CASSLRDRGEAFF; CDR3 DNA: TGTGCCAGCAGCCTCCGGGACAGGGGTGAAGCTTTCTTT; V gene: TRBV7-3; J gene: TRBJ1-1; clone size: .; D gene: TRBD1
CDR3 protein: CASSLGQNYGYTF; CDR3 DNA: TGTGCCAGCAGTTTAGGGCAAAACTATGGCTACACCTTC; V gene: TRBV27; J gene: TRBJ1-2; clone size: .; D gene: .
CDR3 protein: CASSPATGEGTQYF; CDR3 DNA: TGTGCCAGCAGCCCCGCCACCGGGGAGGGGACCCAGTACTTC; V gene: TRBV7-9; J gene: TRBJ2-5; clone size: .; D gene: TRBD2
CDR3 protein: CAISDPRTVKDTQYF; CDR3 DNA: TGTGCCATCAGTGACCCCCGGACAGTAAAAGATACGCAGTATTTT; V gene: TRBV10-3; J gene: TRBJ2-3; clone size: .; D gene: .